This is a list of T cell receptor beta chains from one sample in a study of blood T cell repertoires in COVID-19. Libraries were prepared by immunoSEQ multiplex PCR; TCRdb keeps only in-frame clonotypes and omits some of them. Found here are 150,000 to 190,000 clones, about four fifths of them singletons; the top ten hold roughly 0.56%. Material: peripheral blood. The receptors were gathered from a man between 60 and 75 years old with acute or convalescent COVID-19. CDR3s include the opening cysteine and the closing phenylalanine or tryptophan. A D gene is named only where the DNA matches it firmly. Only some rows state a clone size, as once, few, many or a class for expanded clones.

clone_size	d_call	v_call	j_call	cdr3_nt	cdr3_aa
once	NA	TRBV7-9	TRBJ1-1	TGTGCCAGCAGCGACATGGGAGGGGGGGATATCGCTTTCTTT	CASSDMGGGDIAFF
NA	TRBD1	TRBV4-2	TRBJ2-1	TGTGCCAGCAGCCCACTGGGGGACAGGGATCATGAGCAGTTCTTC	CASSPLGDRDHEQFF
NA	TRBD1	TRBV19	TRBJ2-1	TGTGCCAGTAGGGGATACCGGGACAGCTCTGTCAATGAGCAGTTCTTC	CASRGYRDSSVNEQFF
NA	NA	TRBV5-6	TRBJ2-2	TGTGCCAGCAGCCCCCTCGGTGGAGCGAACACCGGGGAGCTGTTTTTT	CASSPLGGANTGELFF
few	TRBD2	TRBV6-5	TRBJ2-7	TGTGCCAGCACCGGCGGGACTAGCGGGCGGTACGAGCAGTACTTC	CASTGGTSGRYEQYF
NA	NA	TRBV30	TRBJ1-2	TGTGCCTGGAGTGTACCCTACAGGGCCTCGGGTGGCTACACCTTC	CAWSVPYRASGGYTF
NA	TRBD1	TRBV6-6	TRBJ1-5	TGTGCCAGCAGTTACGATGCCAGGGGGCTTCAGCCCCAGCATTTT	CASSYDARGLQPQHF
NA	NA	TRBV3-1/TRBV3-2	TRBJ2-7	TGTGCCAGCAGCCTCCAGGGGGGTTTCTCCGAGCAGTACTTC	CASSLQGGFSEQYF
once	NA	TRBV19	TRBJ2-4	TGTGCCAGTAATACCGGGAGTCGATTAGCCAAAAACATTCAGTACTTC	CASNTGSRLAKNIQYF
once	TRBD2	TRBV11-2	TRBJ2-5	TGTGCCAGCAGCCCCGGGACTAGCGGCCAAGAGACCCAGTACTTC	CASSPGTSGQETQYF
few	NA	TRBV2	TRBJ1-6	TGTGCCAGCAGTCCGTCGGGGGGGGCTCGGAGTTCACCCCTCCACTTT	CASSPSGGARSSPLHF
NA	TRBD2	TRBV7-9	TRBJ2-5	TGTGCCAGCAGCTTAGGGGCGGGGGTTATACAAGAGACCCAGTACTTC	CASSLGAGVIQETQYF
NA	NA	TRBV2	TRBJ2-7	TGTGCCAGCAGTGAACCTAGGGGCTATCTAAGCGAGCAGTACTTC	CASSEPRGYLSEQYF
NA	TRBD2	TRBV4-2	TRBJ2-7	TGTGCCAGCAGCCAAGATGTGGCTAGCGGGGTAACCTACGAGCAGTACTTC	CASSQDVASGVTYEQYF
once	NA	TRBV18	TRBJ1-5	TGTGCCAGCTCACCAGGGGGGGACGGGGTTCAGCCCCAGCATTTT	CASSPGGDGVQPQHF
NA	NA	TRBV7-8	TRBJ2-2	TGTGCCAGCAGCAAACAGGGCTCGAACACCGGGGAGCTGTTTTTT	CASSKQGSNTGELFF
NA	TRBD2	TRBV6-2/TRBV6-3	TRBJ2-3	TGTGCCAGCAGCACCCACCTCCGGTCTAGCGGGGCCATGTGGACAGATACGCAGTATTTT	CASSTHLRSSGAMWTDTQYF
NA	NA	TRBV6-5	TRBJ1-6	TGTGCCAGTGGAGGGGTGAGCTCCTATAATTCACCCCTCCACTTT	CASGGVSSYNSPLHF
NA	TRBD2	TRBV9	TRBJ2-3	TGTGCCAGCAGCGTATCCCCGGGGGGAGGGATAGATACGCAGTATTTT	CASSVSPGGGIDTQYF
NA	NA	TRBV3-1/TRBV3-2	TRBJ1-5	TGTGCCAGCAGCCAGCGGGGGGGGTTTGGTGAGCCCCAGCATTTT	CASSQRGGFGEPQHF
few	NA	TRBV9	TRBJ1-5	TGTGCCAGCAGCGTAGATCCGGGTGGCAATCAGCCCCAGCATTTT	CASSVDPGGNQPQHF
once	TRBD2	TRBV11-2	TRBJ2-5	TGTGCCAGCAGCTTAAACGGGGGGGCCGGAGAGACCCAGTACTTC	CASSLNGGAGETQYF
once	NA	TRBV6-2/TRBV6-3	TRBJ2-7	TGTGCCAGCAGTTACGTCGCGGAGCGGAACGAGCAGTACTTC	CASSYVAERNEQYF
NA	NA	TRBV2	TRBJ2-1	TGTGCCAGCAGTGACGTTGGGGAGGTTGAGCAGTTCTTC	CASSDVGEVEQFF
once	NA	TRBV6-6	TRBJ1-5	TGTGCCAGCAGTGAGAGTTCTCTCAATCAGCCCCAGCATTTT	CASSESSLNQPQHF
NA	NA	TRBV19	TRBJ2-2	TGTGCCAGTAAGGGCGGCCAGGGTAACACCGGGGAGCTGTTTTTT	CASKGGQGNTGELFF
NA	NA	TRBV19	TRBJ2-7	TGTGCCAGTAGTATCGCGGCAGGGGCCTACGAGCAGTACTTC	CASSIAAGAYEQYF
NA	NA	TRBV10-1	TRBJ2-1	TGCGCCAGAACTCCCGGTAGGAGCTCCTACAATGAGCAGTTCTTC	CARTPGRSSYNEQFF
NA	NA	TRBV28	TRBJ2-1	TGTGCCAGCACCCCGGGTCGACGGGCCTACAATGAGCAGTTCTTC	CASTPGRRAYNEQFF
NA	NA	TRBV6-5	TRBJ1-2	TGTGCCACCAGGACGCACAGGGATGGCTACACCTTC	CATRTHRDGYTF
NA	NA	TRBV9	TRBJ2-6	TGTGCCAGCAGCGTAGCCCTCTCTGGGGCCAACGTCCTGACTTTC	CASSVALSGANVLTF
NA	NA	TRBV2	TRBJ2-1	TGTGCCAGCGCGGACTACAATGAGCAGTTCTTC	CASADYNEQFF
NA	NA	TRBV30	TRBJ2-5	TGTGCCTGGAGTGGTTTCGGGCAAGAGACCCAGTACTTC	CAWSGFGQETQYF
NA	NA	TRBV30	TRBJ1-1	TGTGCCTGGAGTCCCCGCGGGGAAACTTTCTTT	CAWSPRGETFF
NA	TRBD2	TRBV9	TRBJ2-1	TGTGCCAGCAGCTCCCGCCGGGGTGGCGGGAGGCCGGATGAGCAGTTCTTC	CASSSRRGGGRPDEQFF
NA	NA	TRBV12-3/TRBV12-4	TRBJ2-7	TGTGCCAGTTTGGGGCAGGGTGGGTACGAGCAGTACTTC	CASLGQGGYEQYF
once	NA	TRBV5-4	TRBJ1-3	TGTGCCAGCAGCTCTAAGCGGGGTTCTGGAAACACCATATATTTT	CASSSKRGSGNTIYF
NA	NA	TRBV7-9	TRBJ1-1	TGTGCCAGCATATTGGTAGGGGCCCAGAACACTGAAGCTTTCTTT	CASILVGAQNTEAFF
few	TRBD2	TRBV5-1	TRBJ2-1	TGCGCCAGCAGCTTGGGAGGTAGCGGGGGAGGCAATGAGCAGTTCTTC	CASSLGGSGGGNEQFF
NA	TRBD2	TRBV5-4	TRBJ2-3	TGTGCCAGCAGCTCGGGTATCGGGGGGGGCAATCGCCCAGATACGCAGTATTTT	CASSSGIGGGNRPDTQYF
NA	NA	TRBV21-1	TRBJ1-4	TGTGCCAGCAGCAAAGAGCAGGCAGGGGGGAATGAAAAACTGTTTTTT	CASSKEQAGGNEKLFF
NA	TRBD2	TRBV7-7	TRBJ2-3	TGTGCTAGCAGCTTAGGAGTAGGACTAGCAACAGATACGCAGTATTTT	CASSLGVGLATDTQYF
NA	TRBD2	TRBV18	TRBJ2-5	TGTGCCAGCTCACCAATAGCGGGGTACCAAGAGACCCAGTACTTC	CASSPIAGYQETQYF
NA	NA	TRBV4-3	TRBJ1-4	TGCGCCAGCAGCCATTACCGGGAGGATGAAAAACTGTTTTTT	CASSHYREDEKLFF
NA	TRBD2	TRBV20-1	TRBJ2-1	TGCAGTGCTAGTCAGGGGCTAGCGGGGGGCCAATCTGAGCAGTTCTTC	CSASQGLAGGQSEQFF
NA	NA	TRBV6-2/TRBV6-3	TRBJ1-1	TGTGCCAGCAGTTATCACCCCGTGGGCATTGGGCCGAACACTGAAGCTTTCTTT	CASSYHPVGIGPNTEAFF
once	NA	TRBV19	TRBJ2-2	TGTGCCAGTAGTTCTCTCGGGGGAAGCACCGGGGAGCTGTTTTTT	CASSSLGGSTGELFF
NA	TRBD1	TRBV15	TRBJ2-7	TGTGCCACCAGCAGGGACAGGGATAACGAGCAGTACTTC	CATSRDRDNEQYF
NA	NA	TRBV3-1/TRBV3-2	TRBJ2-7	TGTGCCAGCAGCCAAGAATACGGGGTAGGACCGGAAAACGAGCAGTACTTC	CASSQEYGVGPENEQYF
NA	NA	TRBV5-4	TRBJ1-4	TGTGCCAGCAGCAATCGACAGGACGCAACTAATGAAAAACTGTTTTTT	CASSNRQDATNEKLFF
NA	NA	TRBV6-5	TRBJ2-5	TGTGCCAGCAGTTCACAGACAGGACATGGCGAGACCCAGTACTTC	CASSSQTGHGETQYF
NA	TRBD2	TRBV7-2	TRBJ2-3	TGTGCCAGCAGCCCCCAACCAGCGGGGCGTCTCGGTACGCAGTATTTT	CASSPQPAGRLGTQYF
NA	NA	TRBV5-6	TRBJ2-7	TGTGCCAGCAGCTTGTGGGTCCCGGAGGACGAGCAGTACTTC	CASSLWVPEDEQYF
few	NA	TRBV7-8	TRBJ1-1	TGTGCCAGCAGCTTCTACGGGACTGAAGCTTTCTTT	CASSFYGTEAFF
NA	TRBD2	TRBV5-1	TRBJ2-5	TGCGCCAGCAGCGTGACTAGCGGGACCCAAGAGACCCAGTACTTC	CASSVTSGTQETQYF
NA	TRBD2	TRBV6-5	TRBJ2-7	TGTGCCAGCAGCAGACTAGCGGGAGAAGAGGGCGAGCAGTACTTC	CASSRLAGEEGEQYF
NA	TRBD2	TRBV6-5	TRBJ2-3	TGTGCCAGCAGGAGTACTAGCGGGAGTTCGAATACGCAGTATTTT	CASRSTSGSSNTQYF